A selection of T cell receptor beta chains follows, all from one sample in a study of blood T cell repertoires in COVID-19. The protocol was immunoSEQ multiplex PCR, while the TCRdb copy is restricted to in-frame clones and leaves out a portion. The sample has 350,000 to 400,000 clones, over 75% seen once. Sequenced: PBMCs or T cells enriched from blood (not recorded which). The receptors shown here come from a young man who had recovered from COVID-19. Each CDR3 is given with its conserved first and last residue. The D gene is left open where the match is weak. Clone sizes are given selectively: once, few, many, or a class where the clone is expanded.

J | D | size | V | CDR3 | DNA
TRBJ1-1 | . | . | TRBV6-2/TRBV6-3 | CASSYVPTGTSYTEAFF | TGTGCCAGCAGTTATGTCCCCACAGGGACGAGTTACACTGAAGCTTTCTTT
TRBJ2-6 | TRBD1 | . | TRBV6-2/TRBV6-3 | CASSDGTASGANVLTF | TGTGCCAGCAGTGATGGGACAGCCTCTGGGGCCAACGTCCTGACTTTC
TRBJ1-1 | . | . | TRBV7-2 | CASSANQGSNTEAFF | TGTGCCAGCAGCGCAAATCAGGGATCTAACACTGAAGCTTTCTTT
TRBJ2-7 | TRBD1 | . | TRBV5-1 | CASSAPDGTDSYEQYF | TGCGCCAGCAGCGCCCCGGATGGGACAGACTCCTACGAGCAGTACTTC
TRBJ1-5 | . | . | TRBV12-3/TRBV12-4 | CASSPGGSQPQHF | TGTGCCAGCAGTCCCGGAGGGAGTCAGCCCCAGCATTTT
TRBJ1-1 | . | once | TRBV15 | CATRKGGTEAFF | TGTGCCACCCGGAAAGGGGGCACTGAAGCTTTCTTT
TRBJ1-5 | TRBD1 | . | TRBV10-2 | CAHGQGGNQPQHF | TGCGCCCACGGACAGGGGGGCAATCAGCCCCAGCATTTT
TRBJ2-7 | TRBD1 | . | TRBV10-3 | CAISEGGTGKNSYEQYF | TGTGCCATCAGTGAGGGGGGGACAGGGAAAAACTCCTACGAGCAGTACTTC
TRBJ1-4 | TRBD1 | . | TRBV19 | CASSGQGTNEKLFF | TGTGCCAGTAGCGGACAGGGAACTAATGAAAAACTGTTTTTT
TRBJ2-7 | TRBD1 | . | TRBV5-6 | CASSVMTGINEQYF | TGTGCCAGCAGCGTCATGACAGGGATCAACGAGCAGTACTTC
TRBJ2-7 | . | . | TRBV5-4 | CASSFSGTTSYEQYF | TGTGCCAGCAGCTTCTCAGGGACAACCTCCTACGAGCAGTACTTC
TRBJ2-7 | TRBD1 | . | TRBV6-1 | CASSARDRGGLHEQYF | TGTGCCAGCAGTGCCAGAGACAGGGGTGGTCTCCACGAGCAGTACTTC
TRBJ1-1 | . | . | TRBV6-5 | CASKEEGWGTEAFF | TGTGCCAGCAAAGAGGAGGGTTGGGGCACTGAAGCTTTCTTT
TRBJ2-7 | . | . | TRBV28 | CASRGKVGGPVREQYF | TGTGCCAGCAGGGGGAAAGTTGGGGGCCCTGTACGAGAGCAGTACTTC